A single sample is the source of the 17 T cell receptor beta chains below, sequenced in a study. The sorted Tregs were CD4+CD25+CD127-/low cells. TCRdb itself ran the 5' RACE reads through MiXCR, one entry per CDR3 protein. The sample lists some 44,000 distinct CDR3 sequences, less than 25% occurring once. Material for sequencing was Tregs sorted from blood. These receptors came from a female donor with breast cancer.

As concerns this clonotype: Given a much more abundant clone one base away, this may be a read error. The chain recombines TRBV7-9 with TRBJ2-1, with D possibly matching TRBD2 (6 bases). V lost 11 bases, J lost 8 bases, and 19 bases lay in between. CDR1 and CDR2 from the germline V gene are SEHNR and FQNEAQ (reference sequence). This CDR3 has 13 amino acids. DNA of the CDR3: TGTGCCGCAAGGCTAGCGACGGGGGATGAGCAGTTCTTC. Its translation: CAARLATGDEQFF.

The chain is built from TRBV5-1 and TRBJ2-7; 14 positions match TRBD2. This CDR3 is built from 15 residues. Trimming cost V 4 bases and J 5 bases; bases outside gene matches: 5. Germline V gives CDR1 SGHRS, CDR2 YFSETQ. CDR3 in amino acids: CASSAGLAGEDEQYF. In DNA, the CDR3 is TGCGCCAGCAGCGCGGGACTAGCGGGAGAGGACGAGCAGTACTTC.

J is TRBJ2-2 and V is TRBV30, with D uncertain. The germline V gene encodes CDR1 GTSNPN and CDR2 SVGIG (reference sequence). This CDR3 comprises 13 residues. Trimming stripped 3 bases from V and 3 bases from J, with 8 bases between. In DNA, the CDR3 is TGTGCCTGGAGCTACGGTGACACCGGGGAGCTGTTTTTT. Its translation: CAWSYGDTGELFF.

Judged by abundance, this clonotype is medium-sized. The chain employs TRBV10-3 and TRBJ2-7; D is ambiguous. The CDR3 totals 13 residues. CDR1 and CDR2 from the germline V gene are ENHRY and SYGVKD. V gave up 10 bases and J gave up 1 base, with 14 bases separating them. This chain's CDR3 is CATRGRLSYEQYF. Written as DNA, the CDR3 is TGTGCCACCAGAGGACGGCTATCCTACGAGCAGTACTTC.

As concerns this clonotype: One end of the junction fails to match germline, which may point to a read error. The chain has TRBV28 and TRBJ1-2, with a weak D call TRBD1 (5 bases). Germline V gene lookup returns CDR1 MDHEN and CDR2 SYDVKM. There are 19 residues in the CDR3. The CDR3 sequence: CASSSAGEGTINYTYDYTF. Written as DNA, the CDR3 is TGTGCCAGCAGTTCCGCCGGGGAGGGGACTATAAACTATACCTATGACTACACCTTC.

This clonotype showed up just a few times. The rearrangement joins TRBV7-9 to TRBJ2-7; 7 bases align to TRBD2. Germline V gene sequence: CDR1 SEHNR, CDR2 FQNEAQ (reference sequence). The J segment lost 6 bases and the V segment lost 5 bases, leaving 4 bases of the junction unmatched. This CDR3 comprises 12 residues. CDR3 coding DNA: TGTGCCAGCAGCCAGGGAGGGGTCGAGCAGTACTTC. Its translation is CASSQGGVEQYF.

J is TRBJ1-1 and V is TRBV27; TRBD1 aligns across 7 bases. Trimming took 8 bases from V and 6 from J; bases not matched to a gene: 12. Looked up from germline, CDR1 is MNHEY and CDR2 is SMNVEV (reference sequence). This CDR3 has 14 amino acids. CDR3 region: CASSLRQGRAEAFF. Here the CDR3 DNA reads TGTGCCAGCTCCCTTAGACAGGGAAGGGCTGAAGCTTTCTTT.

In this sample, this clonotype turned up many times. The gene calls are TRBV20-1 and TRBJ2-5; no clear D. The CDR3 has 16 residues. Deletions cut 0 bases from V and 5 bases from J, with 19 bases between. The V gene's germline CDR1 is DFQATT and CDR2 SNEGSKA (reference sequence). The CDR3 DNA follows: TGCAGTGCTAGAGATTTGGAAGGGCCGCAAGGGGAGACCCAGTACTTC. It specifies CSARDLEGPQGETQYF.

The CDR3 spells CASSRDRGGYEQYF. For the CDR3, the DNA is TGTGCCAGCTCACGAGACAGGGGGGGCTACGAGCAGTACTTC. This sequence joins TRBV18 and TRBJ2-7; 9 bases line up with TRBD1. In germline, CDR1 is KGHSH, CDR2 LQKENI. This CDR3 spans 14 amino acids. J gave up 3 bases and V 4 bases, and 4 bases lay outside the gene matches.

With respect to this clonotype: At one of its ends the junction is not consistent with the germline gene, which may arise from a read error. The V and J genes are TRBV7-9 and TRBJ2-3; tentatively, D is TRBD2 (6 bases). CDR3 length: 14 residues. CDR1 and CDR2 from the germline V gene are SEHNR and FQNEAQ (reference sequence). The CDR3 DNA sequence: TGTGCCAGCAGCTTCCGACTAGACCCAGATGCGCAGTATTTT. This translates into CASSFRLDPDAQYF.

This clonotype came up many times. CDR3 in DNA: TGTGCCAGCAGCTCCCCCGACAGCTACGAGCAGTACTTC. Protein product: CASSSPDSYEQYF. The genes are TRBV7-3 and TRBJ2-7, with a tentative D call TRBD1 (5 bases). Trimming took 4 bases from V and 3 from J, leaving 10 bases between them. Per germline, CDR1 SGHTA and CDR2 FQGTGA. The CDR3 sequence is 13 residues long.

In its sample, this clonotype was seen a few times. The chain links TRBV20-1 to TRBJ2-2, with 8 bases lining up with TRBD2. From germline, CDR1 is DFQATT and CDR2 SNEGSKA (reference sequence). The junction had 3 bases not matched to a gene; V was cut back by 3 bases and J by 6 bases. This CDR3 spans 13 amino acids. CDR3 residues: CSASGREAGELFF. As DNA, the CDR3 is TGCAGTGCTAGCGGGAGGGAAGCCGGGGAGCTGTTTTTT.

CDR3 bases: TGTGCCAGCAGCCAACTGACAGGGAAGCAGCCCCAGCATTTT. Translation gives CASSQLTGKQPQHF. The genes are TRBV16 and TRBJ1-5, with 7 positions matching TRBD1. CDR3 length equals 14 residues. Germline V CDR1 and CDR2: KGHSY, FQNENV. V lost 2 bases to trimming and J lost 7 bases; unmatched junction nucleotides: 5.

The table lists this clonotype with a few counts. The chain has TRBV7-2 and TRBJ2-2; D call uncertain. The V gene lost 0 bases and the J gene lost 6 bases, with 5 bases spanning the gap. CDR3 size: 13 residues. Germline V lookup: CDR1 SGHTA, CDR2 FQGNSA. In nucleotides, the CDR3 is TGTGCCAGCAGCTTAGCCTGGCCCGGGGAGCTGTTTTTT. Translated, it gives CASSLAWPGELFF.

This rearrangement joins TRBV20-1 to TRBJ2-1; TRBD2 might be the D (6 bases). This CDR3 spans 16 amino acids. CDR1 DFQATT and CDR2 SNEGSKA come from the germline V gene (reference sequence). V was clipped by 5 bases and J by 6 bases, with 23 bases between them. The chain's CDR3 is CSAHPPRLGMINEQFF. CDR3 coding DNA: TGCAGTGCTCACCCGCCTCGACTAGGTATGATCAATGAGCAGTTCTTC.

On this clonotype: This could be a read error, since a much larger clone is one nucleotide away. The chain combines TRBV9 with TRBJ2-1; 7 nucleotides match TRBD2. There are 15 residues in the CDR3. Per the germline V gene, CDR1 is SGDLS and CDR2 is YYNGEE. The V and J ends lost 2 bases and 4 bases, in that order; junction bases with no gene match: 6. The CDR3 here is CASSVGTNFYNEQFF. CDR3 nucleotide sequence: TGTGCCAGCAGCGTTGGGACTAACTTTTACAATGAGCAGTTCTTC.

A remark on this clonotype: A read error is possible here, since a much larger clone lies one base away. The CDR3 sequence is CAGSFRVIDGTQYF. The CDR3 DNA reads TGTGCCGGCAGCTTTCGGGTGATTGACGGGACCCAGTACTTC. This chain links TRBV11-2 with TRBJ2-5; D gene unclear. Germline V gives CDR1 SGHAT, CDR2 FQNNGV. The CDR3 is 14 residues long.